This record covers a single T cell receptor (beta chain). Its antigen is unidentified. This record comes from a study of blood T cells in healthy people across ages. Trimming stripped 5 bases from V and 5 bases from J, with 10 bases between. This CDR3 comprises 13 residues. Germline CDR1 is ENHRY and CDR2 is SYGVKD. Study-wide results and caveats: Researchers judged that diversity estimates from one million T cells fell short of true values. Long-lived donors exceeded aged donors in naive CD4+ cells and diversity. Without sorted subsets, naive and antigen-experienced compartments could not be conclusively compared.

With each sample, at least 5.5 micrograms of total RNA were extracted. Next came a second PCR, run for about 6 to 12 cycles, which used a sample-barcoded 5' primer along with a J-beta primer mix. TCRdb passed the 5' RACE reads through MiXCR, listing each CDR3 protein once. Of roughly 700,000 distinct CDR3 sequences in the sample, roughly 30% were seen once. The chain recombines TRBV10-3 with TRBJ1-5; D uncertain. Material: blood. This sequence originates from a woman older than 75 in good health. CDR3 amino acids: CAISMGGDQPQHF. The CDR3 DNA is TGTGCCATCAGTATGGGAGGTGATCAGCCCCAGCATTTT.